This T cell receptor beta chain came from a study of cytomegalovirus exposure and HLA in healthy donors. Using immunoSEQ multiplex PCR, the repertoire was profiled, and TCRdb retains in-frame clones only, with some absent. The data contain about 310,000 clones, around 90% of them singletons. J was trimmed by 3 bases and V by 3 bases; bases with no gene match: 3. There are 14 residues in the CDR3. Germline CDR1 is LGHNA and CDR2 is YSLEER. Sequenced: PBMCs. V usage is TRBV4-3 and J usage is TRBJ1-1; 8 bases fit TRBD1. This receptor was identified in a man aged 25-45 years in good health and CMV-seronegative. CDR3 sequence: CASSQQTGDTEAFF. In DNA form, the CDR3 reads TGCGCCAGCAGCCAGCAGACAGGGGACACTGAAGCTTTCTTT.